Below, one T cell receptor (beta chain) is given with its context. Sequencing of TCR beta was performed on blood CD8+ T cells and on blood CD4+ T cells. Included as multiple sclerosis controls were treatment-naive patients who had stable or active relapsing-remitting disease. TEMRA cells were FACS-enriched and CD8+ and CD4+ T cells negatively isolated. V was clipped by 5 bases and J by 5 bases; unmatched bases: 7. The CDR3 is 15 residues long. Germline CDR1 is SGHAT and CDR2 is FQNNGV. The data were taken from a study of CD8 T cells in Susac syndrome. RNA totalling about 0.45 to 1 ug underwent reverse transcription with random hexamers. Amplification of TCR beta CDR3 spanned 54 Vbeta and 13 Jbeta via immunoSEQ multiplex PCR. MiXCR, run by TCRdb on the immunoSEQ multiplex PCR reads, gives a single entry per CDR3 protein. The sample lists a few hundred thousand distinct CDR3 sequences, about 94% occurring once.

V gene TRBV11-2 combines with J gene TRBJ2-3, with 10 bases aligning to TRBD2. The TCR originated in a human donor with multiple sclerosis. Input material: CD8+ T cells from PBMCs. Here the CDR3 reads CASSLSGRPKDTQYF. CDR3 DNA sequence: TGTGCCAGCAGCCTTAGCGGGAGGCCCAAAGATACGCAGTATTTT.